The text below deals with one T cell receptor (beta chain). The data were obtained in a study of shared T cell receptors in the human thymus. CDR1 and CDR2 (germline): WSHSY, SAAADI. J gave up 7 bases and V 8 bases, and 9 bases lay outside the gene matches. The CDR3 sequence is 15 residues long. Generated by immunoSEQ multiplex PCR, the TCRdb table keeps only in-frame clones and is missing some. The table shows hundreds of thousands of clones, with 80% to 90% occurring only once. These data were also reused for a study on human thymus T cells.

The TCR comes from a boy younger than two with a congenital heart defect. Sequenced input: thymocytes. V and J are TRBV10-2 and TRBJ2-5; 14 nucleotides line up with TRBD2. DNA for the CDR3: TGCGCCAGCGGAAGACTAGCGGGAGGGGGAGGGACCCAGTACTTC. Translated, it gives CASGRLAGGGGTQYF.